This T cell receptor (beta chain) was found in a study of shared clonotypes between healthy human individuals. Genomic DNA from each subset was divided evenly over several immunoSEQ plates. Repertoires were generated with immunoSEQ multiplex PCR, while TCRdb's copy carries only in-frame clones and drops some. The repertoire consists of around 1.9 million clones, with over 85% occurring once and the leading ten covering more than 1.5%. CD8 cells regarded as naive lacked CD45RO, were positively chosen for CCR7, and omitted terminally differentiated effector memory CD45RA+ cells. V lost 8 bases to trimming and J lost 7 bases; unmatched junction nucleotides: 16. The CDR3 sequence is 16 residues long. Germline V lookup: CDR1 MNHEY, CDR2 SMNVEV (reference sequence).

V usage is TRBV27 and J usage is TRBJ2-1; TRBD1 matches at 8 bases. Source material: naive CD8+ T cells from PBMCs. This clonotype was obtained from a young man in good health. Some clones in this sample may be carry-over from other donors' samples. In DNA form, the CDR3 reads TGTGCCAGCCTCCAGGGGGCCGGTTCGGGGTGGAATGAGCAGTTCTTC. It codes for CASLQGAGSGWNEQFF.